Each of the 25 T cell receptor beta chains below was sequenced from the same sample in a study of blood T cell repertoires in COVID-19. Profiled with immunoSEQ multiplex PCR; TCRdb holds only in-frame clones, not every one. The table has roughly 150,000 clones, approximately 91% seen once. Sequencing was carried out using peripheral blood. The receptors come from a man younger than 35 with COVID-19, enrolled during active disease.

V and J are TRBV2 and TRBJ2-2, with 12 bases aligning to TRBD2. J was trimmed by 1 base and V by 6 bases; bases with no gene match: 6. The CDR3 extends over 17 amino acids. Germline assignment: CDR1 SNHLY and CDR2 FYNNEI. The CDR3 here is CASSLTSGRGNTGELFF. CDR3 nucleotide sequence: TGTGCCAGCAGCCTGACTAGCGGGAGAGGGAACACCGGGGAGCTGTTTTTT.

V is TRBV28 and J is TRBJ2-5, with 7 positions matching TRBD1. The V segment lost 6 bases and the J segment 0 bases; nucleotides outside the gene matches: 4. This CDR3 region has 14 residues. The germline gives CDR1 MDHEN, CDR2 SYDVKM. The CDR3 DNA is TGTGCCAGCAGACCTGGGACAGACCAAGAGACCCAGTACTTC. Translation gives CASRPGTDQETQYF.

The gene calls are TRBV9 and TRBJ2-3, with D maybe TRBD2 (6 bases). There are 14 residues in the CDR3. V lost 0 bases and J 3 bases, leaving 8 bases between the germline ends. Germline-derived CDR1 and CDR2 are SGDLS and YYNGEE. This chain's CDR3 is CASSVELATDTQYF. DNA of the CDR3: TGTGCCAGCAGCGTAGAACTAGCAACAGATACGCAGTATTTT.

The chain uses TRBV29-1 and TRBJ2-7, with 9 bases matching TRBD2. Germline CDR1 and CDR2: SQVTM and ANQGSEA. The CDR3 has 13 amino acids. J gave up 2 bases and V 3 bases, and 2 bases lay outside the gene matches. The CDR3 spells CSVESSGTYEQYF. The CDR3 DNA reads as TGCAGCGTTGAGTCTAGCGGGACCTACGAGCAGTACTTC.

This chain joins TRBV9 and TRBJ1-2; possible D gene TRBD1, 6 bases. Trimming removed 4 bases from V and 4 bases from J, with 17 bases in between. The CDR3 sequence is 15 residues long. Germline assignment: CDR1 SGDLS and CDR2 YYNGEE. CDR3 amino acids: CASSLGTQPTYGYTF. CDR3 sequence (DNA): TGTGCCAGCAGCCTGGGGACACAGCCTACCTATGGCTACACCTTC. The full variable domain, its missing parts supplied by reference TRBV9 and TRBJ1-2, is DSGVTQTPKHLITATGQRVTLRCSPRSGDLSVYWYQQSLDQGLQFLIQYYNGEERAKGNILERFSAQQFPDLHSELNLSSLELGDSALYFCASSLGTQPTYGYTFGSGTRLTVV.

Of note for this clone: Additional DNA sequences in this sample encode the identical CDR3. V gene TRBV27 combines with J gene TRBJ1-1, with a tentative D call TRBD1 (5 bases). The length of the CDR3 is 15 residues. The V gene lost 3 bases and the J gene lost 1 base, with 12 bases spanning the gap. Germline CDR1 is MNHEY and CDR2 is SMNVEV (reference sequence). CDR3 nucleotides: TGTGCCAGCAGTTTGGTAGGGCAGGGGAACACTGAAGCTTTCTTT. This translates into CASSLVGQGNTEAFF.

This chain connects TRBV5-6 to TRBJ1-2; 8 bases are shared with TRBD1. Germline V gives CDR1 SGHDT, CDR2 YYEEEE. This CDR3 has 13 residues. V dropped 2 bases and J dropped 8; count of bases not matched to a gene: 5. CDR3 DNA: TGTGCCAGCAGCTTCGGGACAGGTGAGGGCTACACCTTC. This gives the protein CASSFGTGEGYTF. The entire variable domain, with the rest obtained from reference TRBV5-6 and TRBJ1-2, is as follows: DAGVTQSPTHLIKTRGQQVTLRCSPKSGHDTVSWYQQALGQGPQFIFQYYEEEERQRGNFPDRFSGHQFPNYSSELNVNALLLGDSALYLCASSFGTGEGYTFGSGTRLTVV.

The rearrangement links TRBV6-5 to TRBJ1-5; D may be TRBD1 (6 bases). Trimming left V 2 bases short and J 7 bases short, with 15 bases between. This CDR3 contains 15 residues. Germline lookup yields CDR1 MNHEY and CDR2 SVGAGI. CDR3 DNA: TGTGCCAGCAGTTACCGAGCGGGGGCCGGACAGCCCCAGCATTTT. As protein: CASSYRAGAGQPQHF.

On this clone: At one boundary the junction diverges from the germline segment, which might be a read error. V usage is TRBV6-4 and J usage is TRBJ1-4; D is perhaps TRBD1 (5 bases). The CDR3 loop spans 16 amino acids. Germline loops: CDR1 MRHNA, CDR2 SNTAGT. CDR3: CASRHPTGTTNEKLLF. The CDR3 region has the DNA TGTGCCAGCAGGCATCCCACAGGAACAACTAATGAAAAACTGCTTTTT.

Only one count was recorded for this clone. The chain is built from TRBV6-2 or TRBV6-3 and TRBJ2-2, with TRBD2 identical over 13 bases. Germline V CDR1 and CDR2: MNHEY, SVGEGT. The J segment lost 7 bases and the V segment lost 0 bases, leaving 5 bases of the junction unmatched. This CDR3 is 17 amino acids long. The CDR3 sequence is CASSYSGLAGADGELFF. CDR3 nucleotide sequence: TGTGCCAGCAGTTACTCCGGACTAGCGGGAGCTGACGGGGAGCTGTTTTTT.

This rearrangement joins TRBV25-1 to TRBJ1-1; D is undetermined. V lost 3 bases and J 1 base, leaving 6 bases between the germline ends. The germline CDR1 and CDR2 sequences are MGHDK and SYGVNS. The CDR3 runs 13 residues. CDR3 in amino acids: CASSDRKNTEAFF. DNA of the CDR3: TGTGCCAGCAGTGATAGAAAGAACACTGAAGCTTTCTTT. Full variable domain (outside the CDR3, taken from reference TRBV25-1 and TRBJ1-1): EADIYQTPRYLVIGTGKKITLECSQTMGHDKMYWYQQDPGMELHLIHYSYGVNSTEKGDLSSESTVSRIRTEHFPLTLESARPSHTSQYLCASSDRKNTEAFFGQGTRLTVV.

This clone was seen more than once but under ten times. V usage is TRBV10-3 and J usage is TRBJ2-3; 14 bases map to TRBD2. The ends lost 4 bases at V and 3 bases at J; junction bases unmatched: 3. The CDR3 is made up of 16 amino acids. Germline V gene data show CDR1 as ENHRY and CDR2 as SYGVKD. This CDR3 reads CAISGGLAGGTDTQYF. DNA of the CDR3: TGTGCCATCAGTGGAGGACTAGCGGGAGGTACAGATACGCAGTATTTT.

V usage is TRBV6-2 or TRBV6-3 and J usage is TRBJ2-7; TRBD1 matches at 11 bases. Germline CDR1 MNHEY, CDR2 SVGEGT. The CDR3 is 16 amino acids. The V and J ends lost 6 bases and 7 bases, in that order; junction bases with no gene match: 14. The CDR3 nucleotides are TGTGCCAGCAGCAGAGACGCCGGGACAGGGGGACGGGAGCAGTACTTC. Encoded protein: CASSRDAGTGGREQYF.

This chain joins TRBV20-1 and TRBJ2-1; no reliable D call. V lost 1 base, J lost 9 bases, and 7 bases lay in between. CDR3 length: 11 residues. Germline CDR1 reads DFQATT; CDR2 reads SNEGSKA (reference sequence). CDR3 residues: CSARVPGEQFF. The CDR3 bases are TGCAGTGCTAGAGTCCCCGGTGAGCAGTTCTTC.

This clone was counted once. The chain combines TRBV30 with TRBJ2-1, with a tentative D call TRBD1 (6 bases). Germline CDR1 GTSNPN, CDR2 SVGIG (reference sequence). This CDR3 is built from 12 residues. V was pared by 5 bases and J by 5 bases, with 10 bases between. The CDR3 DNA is TGTGCCTGGGTTAGGACAGACAATGAGCAGTTCTTC. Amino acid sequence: CAWVRTDNEQFF.

The CDR3 region is CASSMAERYEQYF. The CDR3 DNA reads TGTGCCAGTAGTATGGCTGAGCGCTACGAGCAGTACTTC. This chain uses TRBV19 with TRBJ2-7; D not resolved. This CDR3 has 13 residues. V lost 3 bases and J lost 3, with 9 bases in between. Germline V lookup: CDR1 LNHDA, CDR2 SQIVND (reference sequence).

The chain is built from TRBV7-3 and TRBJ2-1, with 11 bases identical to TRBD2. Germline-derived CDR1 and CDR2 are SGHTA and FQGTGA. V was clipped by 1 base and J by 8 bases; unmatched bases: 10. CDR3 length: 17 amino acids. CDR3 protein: CASSLKAVAGGDDEQFF. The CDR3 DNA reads TGTGCCAGCAGCTTAAAAGCGGTAGCGGGAGGGGACGATGAGCAGTTCTTC.

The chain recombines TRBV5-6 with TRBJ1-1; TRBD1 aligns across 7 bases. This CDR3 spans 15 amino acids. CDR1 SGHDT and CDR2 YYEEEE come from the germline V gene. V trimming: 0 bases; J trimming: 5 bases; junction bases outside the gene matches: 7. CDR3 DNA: TGTGCCAGCAGCTTGGGACAGGGTGTAGGAACTGAAGCTTTCTTT. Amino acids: CASSLGQGVGTEAFF.

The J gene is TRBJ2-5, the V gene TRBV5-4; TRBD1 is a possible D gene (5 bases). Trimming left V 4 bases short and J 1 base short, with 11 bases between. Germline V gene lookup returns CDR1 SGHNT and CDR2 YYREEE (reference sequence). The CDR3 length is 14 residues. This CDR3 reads CASSLLGVQETQYF. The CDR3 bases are TGTGCCAGCAGCCTGTTAGGGGTCCAAGAGACCCAGTACTTC.

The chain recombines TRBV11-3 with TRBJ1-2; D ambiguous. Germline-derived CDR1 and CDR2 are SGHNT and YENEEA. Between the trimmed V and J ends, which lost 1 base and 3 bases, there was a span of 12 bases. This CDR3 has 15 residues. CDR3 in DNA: TGTGCCAGCAGCTTAGGCCCCCCAGACTACTATGGCTACACCTTC. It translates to CASSLGPPDYYGYTF.

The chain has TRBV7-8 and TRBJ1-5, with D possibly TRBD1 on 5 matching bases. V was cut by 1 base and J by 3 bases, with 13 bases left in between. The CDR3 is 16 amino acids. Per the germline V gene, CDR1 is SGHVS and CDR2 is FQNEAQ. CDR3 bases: TGTGCCAGCAGCTTAGTAGACAGCGATGTCAATCAGCCCCAGCATTTT. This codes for CASSLVDSDVNQPQHF.

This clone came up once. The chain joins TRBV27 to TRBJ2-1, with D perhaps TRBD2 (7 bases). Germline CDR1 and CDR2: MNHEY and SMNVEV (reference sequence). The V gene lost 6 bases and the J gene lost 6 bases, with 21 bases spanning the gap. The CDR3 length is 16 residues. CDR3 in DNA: TGTGCCAGCAGACCAGGGGCGGGAGTCCTTGTCAATGAGCAGTTCTTC. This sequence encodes CASRPGAGVLVNEQFF.

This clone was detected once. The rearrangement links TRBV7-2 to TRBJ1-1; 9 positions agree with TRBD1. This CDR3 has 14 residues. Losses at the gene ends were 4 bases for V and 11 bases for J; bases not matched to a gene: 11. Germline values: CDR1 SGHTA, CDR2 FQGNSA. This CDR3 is CASSYQSGQGRAFF. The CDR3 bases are TGTGCCAGCAGCTACCAATCGGGACAGGGACGGGCTTTCTTT.

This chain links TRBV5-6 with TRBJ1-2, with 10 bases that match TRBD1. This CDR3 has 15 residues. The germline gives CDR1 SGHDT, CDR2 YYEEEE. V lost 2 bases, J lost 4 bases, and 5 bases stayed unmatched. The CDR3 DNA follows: TGTGCCAGCAGCTTAGGGACAGGGGTAACCTATGGCTACACCTTC. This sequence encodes CASSLGTGVTYGYTF.

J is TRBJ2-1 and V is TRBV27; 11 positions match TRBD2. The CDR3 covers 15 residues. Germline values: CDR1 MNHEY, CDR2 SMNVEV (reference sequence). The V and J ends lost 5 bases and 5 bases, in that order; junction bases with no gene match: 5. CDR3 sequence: CASSPAGLADNEQFF. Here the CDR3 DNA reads TGTGCCAGCAGTCCCGCGGGACTAGCGGACAATGAGCAGTTCTTC.